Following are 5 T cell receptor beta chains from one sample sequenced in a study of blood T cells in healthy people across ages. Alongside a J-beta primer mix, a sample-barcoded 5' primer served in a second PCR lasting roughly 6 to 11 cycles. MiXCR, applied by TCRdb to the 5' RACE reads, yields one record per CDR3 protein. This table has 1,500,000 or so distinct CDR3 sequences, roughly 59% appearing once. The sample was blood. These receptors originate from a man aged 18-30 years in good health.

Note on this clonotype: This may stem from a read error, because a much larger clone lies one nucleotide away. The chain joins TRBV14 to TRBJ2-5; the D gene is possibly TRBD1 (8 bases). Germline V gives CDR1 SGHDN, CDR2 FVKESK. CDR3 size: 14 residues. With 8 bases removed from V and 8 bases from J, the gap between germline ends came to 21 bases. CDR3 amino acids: CASGSRTGTNTQYF. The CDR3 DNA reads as TGTGCCAGCGGCTCACGGACAGGGACTAACACCCAGTACTTC.

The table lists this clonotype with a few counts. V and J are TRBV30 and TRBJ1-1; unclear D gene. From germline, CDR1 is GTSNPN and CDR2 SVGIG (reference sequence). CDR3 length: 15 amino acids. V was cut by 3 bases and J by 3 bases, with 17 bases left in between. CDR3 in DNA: TGTGCCTGGAGCGTTGTCACCTTAAGGGACACTGAAGCTTTCTTT. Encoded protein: CAWSVVTLRDTEAFF.

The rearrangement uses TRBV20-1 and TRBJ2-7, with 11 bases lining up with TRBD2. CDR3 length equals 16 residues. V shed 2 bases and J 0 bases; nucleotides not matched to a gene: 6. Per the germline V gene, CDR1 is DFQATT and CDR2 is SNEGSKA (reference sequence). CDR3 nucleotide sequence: TGCAGTGCTAGAAGTCCTAGCGGGGGGCCCTCCTACGAGCAGTACTTC. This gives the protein CSARSPSGGPSYEQYF.

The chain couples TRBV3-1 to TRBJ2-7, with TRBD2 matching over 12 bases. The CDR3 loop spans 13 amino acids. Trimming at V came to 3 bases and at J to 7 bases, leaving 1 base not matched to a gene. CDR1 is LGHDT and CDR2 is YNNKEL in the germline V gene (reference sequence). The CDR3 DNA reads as TGTGCCAGCAGCCATACTAGCGGGGGGGAGCAGTACTTC. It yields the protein CASSHTSGGEQYF.

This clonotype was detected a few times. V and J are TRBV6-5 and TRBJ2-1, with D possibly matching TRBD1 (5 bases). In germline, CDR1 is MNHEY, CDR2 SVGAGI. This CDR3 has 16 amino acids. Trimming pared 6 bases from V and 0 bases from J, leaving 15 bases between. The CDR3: CASRATRGSSYNEQFF. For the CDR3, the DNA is TGTGCCAGCAGGGCGACAAGGGGAAGCTCCTACAATGAGCAGTTCTTC.